The clone carrying this T cell receptor beta chain was seen a few times. This entry is derived from a study of T cells in Graves' hyperthyroidism and ophthalmopathy. Turning to the study itself: At initial diagnosis, before any treatment had begun, peripheral blood was obtained.

RNA transcripts yielded amplified TCR beta CDR3 regions. The study used the HTBI primer set for a first-round RT-PCR of the TCR CDR3. TCRdb passed the multiplex PCR reads through MiXCR, listing each CDR3 protein once. This sample has approximately 620,000 distinct CDR3 sequences, with about 14% found just once. Predating any ophthalmopathy symptoms, the blood sample was taken at first hyperthyroidism diagnosis. Unmatched junction bases numbered 2, after V lost 2 bases and J lost 3 bases. The CDR3 covers 14 residues. The germline CDR1 and CDR2 sequences are MNHGY and SAAAGT. The sample taken for sequencing was blood. V and J are TRBV6-8 and TRBJ1-1; 8 nucleotides line up with TRBD1. This receptor was obtained from a woman in her thirties with Graves' hyperthyroidism that later progressed to Graves' ophthalmopathy. Here the CDR3 reads CASSYPDRDTEAFF. In DNA, the CDR3 is TGTGCCAGCAGTTACCCGGACAGGGACACTGAAGCTTTCTTT.